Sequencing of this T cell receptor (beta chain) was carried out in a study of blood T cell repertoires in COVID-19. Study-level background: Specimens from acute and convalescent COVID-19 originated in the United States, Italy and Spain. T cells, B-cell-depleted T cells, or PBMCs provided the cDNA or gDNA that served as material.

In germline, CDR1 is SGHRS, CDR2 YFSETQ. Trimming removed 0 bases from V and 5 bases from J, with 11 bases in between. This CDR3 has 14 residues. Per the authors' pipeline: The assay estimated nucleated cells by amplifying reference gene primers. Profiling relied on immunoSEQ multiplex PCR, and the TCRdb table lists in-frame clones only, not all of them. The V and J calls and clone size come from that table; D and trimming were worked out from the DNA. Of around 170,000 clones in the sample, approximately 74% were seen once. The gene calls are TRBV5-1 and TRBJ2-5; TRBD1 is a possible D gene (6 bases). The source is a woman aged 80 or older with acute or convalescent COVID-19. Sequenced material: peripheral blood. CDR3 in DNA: TGCGCCAGCAGCTTGGACAGGGTGGGGGAGACCCAGTACTTC. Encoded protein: CASSLDRVGETQYF.